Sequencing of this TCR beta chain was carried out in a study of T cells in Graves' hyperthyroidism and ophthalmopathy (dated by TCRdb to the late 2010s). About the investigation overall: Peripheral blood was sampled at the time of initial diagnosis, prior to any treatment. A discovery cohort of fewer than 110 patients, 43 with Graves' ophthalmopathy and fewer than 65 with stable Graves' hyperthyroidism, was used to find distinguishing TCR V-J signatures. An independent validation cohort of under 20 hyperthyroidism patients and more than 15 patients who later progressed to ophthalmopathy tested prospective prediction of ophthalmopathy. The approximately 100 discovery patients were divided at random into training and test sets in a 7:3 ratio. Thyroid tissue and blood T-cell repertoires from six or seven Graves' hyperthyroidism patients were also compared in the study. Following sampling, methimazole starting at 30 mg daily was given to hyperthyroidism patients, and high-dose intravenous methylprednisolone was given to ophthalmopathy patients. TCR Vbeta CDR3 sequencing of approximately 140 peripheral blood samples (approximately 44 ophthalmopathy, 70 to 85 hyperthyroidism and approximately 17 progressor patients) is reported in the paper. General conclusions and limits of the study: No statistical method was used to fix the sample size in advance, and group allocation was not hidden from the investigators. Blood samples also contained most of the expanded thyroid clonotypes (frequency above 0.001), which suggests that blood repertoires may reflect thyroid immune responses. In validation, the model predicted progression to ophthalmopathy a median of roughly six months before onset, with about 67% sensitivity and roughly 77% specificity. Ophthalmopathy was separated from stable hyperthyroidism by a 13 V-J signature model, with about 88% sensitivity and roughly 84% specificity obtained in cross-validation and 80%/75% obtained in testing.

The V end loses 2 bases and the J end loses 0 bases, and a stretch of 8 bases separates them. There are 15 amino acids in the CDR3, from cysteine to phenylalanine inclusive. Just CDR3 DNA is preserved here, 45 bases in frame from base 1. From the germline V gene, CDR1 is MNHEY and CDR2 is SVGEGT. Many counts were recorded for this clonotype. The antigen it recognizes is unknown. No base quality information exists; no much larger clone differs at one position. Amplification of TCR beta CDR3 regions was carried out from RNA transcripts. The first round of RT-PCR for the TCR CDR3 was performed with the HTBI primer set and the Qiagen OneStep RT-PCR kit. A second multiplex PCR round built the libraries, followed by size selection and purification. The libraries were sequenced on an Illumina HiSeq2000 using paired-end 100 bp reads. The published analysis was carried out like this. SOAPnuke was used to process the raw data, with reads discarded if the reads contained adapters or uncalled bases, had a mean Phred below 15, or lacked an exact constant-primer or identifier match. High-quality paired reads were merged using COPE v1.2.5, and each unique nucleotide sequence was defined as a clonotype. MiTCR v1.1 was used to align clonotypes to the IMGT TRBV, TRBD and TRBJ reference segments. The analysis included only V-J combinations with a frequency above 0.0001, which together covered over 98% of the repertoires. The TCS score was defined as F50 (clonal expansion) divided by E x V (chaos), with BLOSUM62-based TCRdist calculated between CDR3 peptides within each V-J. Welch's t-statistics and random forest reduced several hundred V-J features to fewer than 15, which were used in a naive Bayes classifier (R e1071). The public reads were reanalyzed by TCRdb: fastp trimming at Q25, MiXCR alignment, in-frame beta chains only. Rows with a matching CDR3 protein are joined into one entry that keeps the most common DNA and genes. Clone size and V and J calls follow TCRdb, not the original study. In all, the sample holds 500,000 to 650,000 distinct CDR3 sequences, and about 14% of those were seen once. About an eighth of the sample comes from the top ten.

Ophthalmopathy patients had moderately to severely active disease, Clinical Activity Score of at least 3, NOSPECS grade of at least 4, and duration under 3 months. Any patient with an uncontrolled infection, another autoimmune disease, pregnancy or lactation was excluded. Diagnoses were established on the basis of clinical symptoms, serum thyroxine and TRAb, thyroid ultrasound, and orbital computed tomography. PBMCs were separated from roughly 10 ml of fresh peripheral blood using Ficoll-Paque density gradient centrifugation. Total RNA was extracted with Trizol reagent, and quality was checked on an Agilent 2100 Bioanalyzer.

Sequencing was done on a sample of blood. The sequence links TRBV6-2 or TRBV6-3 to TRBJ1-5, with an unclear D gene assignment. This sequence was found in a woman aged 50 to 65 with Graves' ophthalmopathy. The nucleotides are TGTGCCAGCAGTTACGCGGGATATAGCAATCAGCCCCAGCATTTT. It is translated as CASSYAGYSNQPQHF.